The T cell receptor beta chain under discussion was sequenced for a study of T-cell reconstitution after alpha-beta-depleted transplantation in children (dated by TCRdb to 2016 to 2017). Study-level background: Using TCR repertoire profiling, the study followed T-cell immune reconstitution in a quantitative way in children after TCRalphabeta/CD19-depleted allogeneic hematopoietic cell transplantation. Results and caveats for the whole study, not just this receptor: In some patients, the high TCRbeta diversity seen at day 60 was put down to recipient T cells and intrathymic progenitors that had survived conditioning. Over subsequent months, a decline in hyperexpanded clone frequencies was noted, and after one year, T-cell counts and TCRbeta diversity were mostly ascribed to newly produced T cells. Apparently early alphabetaT-cell count recovery about two months after transplant reportedly relied on only several hundred rapidly expanded clones derived from non-depleted graft cells.

Library prep was done by PCR. Sequencing instrument: Illumina HiSeq 2500. TCR library preparation used molecular barcoding, with unique molecular identifiers applied to normalize quantification of the TCRbeta repertoire. TCRdb reanalyzed the raw reads on its own, using fastp at Q25 for trimming and MiXCR for clone calling, and kept in-frame beta chains. Entries are consolidated by CDR3 protein sequence, retaining the most common genes and DNA. The sample table shows under 850,000 distinct CDR3 sequences, and approximately 14% are seen once. In total, the top ten clones hold 0.79% of the sample. This specimen's treatment or condition label, per the study, means: allogeneic hematopoietic cell transplantation with graft depleted of TCRalphabeta T cells and CD19 B cells. The transplant recipients were children given TCRalphabeta/CD19-depleted allogeneic hematopoietic cell grafts. CDR1 and CDR2 were assigned from the germline V gene as SGHTS and YDEGEE. At the junction V is shortened by 0 bases and J by 2 bases, with 8 bases in between. The CDR3, from cysteine to phenylalanine, totals 14 residues. Only CDR3 DNA remains: 42 bases, in frame from the first base.

The sample holds a few counts of this clonotype. Its binding antigen is unknown. No base qualities exist here, and no much larger clone lies one base off it. The sequence joins TRBV5-8 to TRBJ1-2; the D gene is perhaps TRBD1, on 6 matching bases. The receptor was isolated from a girl aged 2 to 9 with congenital amegakaryocytic thrombocytopenia, due to receive a stem cell transplant. The input for sequencing was PBMCs, taken before TCRalphabeta/CD19-depleted stem cell transplant. The bases are TGTGCCAGCAGCTTGGAGGGGGGGAACTATGGCTACACCTTC. This yields the protein CASSLEGGNYGYTF.